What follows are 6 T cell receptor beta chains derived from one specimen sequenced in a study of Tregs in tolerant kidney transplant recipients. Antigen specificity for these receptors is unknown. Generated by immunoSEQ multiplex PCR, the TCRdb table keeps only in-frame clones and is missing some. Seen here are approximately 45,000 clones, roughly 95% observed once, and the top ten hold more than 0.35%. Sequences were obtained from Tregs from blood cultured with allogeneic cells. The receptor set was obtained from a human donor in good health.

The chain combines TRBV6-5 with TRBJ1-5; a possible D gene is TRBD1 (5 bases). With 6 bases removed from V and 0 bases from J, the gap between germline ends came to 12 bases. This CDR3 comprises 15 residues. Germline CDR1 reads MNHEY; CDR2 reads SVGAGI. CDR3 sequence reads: CASRYRWGSNQPQHF. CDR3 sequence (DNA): TGTGCCAGCAGATACAGGTGGGGTAGCAATCAGCCCCAGCATTTT.

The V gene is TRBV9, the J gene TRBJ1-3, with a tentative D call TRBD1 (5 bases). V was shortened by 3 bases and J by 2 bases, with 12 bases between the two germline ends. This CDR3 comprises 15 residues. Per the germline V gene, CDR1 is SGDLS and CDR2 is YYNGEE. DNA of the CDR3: TGTGCCAGCAGCGCTGGGAGGGGCCCTGGAAACACCATATATTTT. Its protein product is CASSAGRGPGNTIYF.

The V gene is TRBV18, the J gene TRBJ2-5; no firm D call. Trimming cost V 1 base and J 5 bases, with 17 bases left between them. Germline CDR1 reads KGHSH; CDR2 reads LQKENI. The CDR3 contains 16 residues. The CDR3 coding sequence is TGTGCCAGCTCACCACTCGACGGCCTATTCGGGGAGACCCAGTACTTC. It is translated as CASSPLDGLFGETQYF.

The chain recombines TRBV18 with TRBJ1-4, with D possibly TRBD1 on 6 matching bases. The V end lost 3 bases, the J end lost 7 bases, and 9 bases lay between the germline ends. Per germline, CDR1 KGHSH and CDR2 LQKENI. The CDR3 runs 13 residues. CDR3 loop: CASSPDSGEKLFF. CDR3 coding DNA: TGTGCCAGCTCACCGGACAGCGGTGAAAAACTGTTTTTT.

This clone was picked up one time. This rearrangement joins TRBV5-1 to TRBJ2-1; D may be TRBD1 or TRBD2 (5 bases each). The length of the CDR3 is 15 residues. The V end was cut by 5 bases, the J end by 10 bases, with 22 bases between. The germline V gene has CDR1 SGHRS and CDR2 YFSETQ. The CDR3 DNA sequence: TGCGCCAGCAGGAACACTAGATCAGGACATCGAGAGCAGTTCTTC. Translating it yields CASRNTRSGHREQFF.

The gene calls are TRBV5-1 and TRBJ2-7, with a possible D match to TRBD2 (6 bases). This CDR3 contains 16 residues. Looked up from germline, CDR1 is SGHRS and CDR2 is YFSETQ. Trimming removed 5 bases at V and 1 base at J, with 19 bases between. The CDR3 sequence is CASRFSGGLSSYEQYF. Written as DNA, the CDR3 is TGCGCCAGCAGGTTTAGTGGAGGGTTAAGTTCCTACGAGCAGTACTTC. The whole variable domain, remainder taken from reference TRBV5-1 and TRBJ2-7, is KAGVTQTPRYLIKTRGQQVTLSCSPISGHRSVSWYQQTPGQGLQFLFEYFSETQRNKGNFPGRFSGRQFSNSRSEMNVSTLELGDSALYLCASRFSGGLSSYEQYFGPGTRLTVT.